The 25 T cell receptor beta chains below all came from one sample that was sequenced in a study of cytomegalovirus exposure and HLA in healthy donors. PCR primers comprised 60 Vbeta and 13 Jbeta primers. Generated by immunoSEQ multiplex PCR, the TCRdb table keeps only in-frame clones and is missing some. The sample includes 180,000 or so clones, 75% to 90% of them seen just once. Sequenced sample: PBMCs. The origin of the receptors is a woman between 45 and 65 years old in good health and CMV-seropositive.

CDR3 sequence (DNA): TGTGCCAGCAGTTTAAGGGGCGGGAGGAGTAGCACAGATACGCAGTATTTT. This translates into CASSLRGGRSSTDTQYF. This sequence joins TRBV27 and TRBJ2-3; TRBD2 matches at 8 bases. Trimming at V came to 2 bases and at J to 0 bases, leaving 7 bases not matched to a gene. Germline CDR1 is MNHEY and CDR2 is SMNVEV (reference sequence). CDR3 size: 17 residues.

The chain links TRBV6-5 to TRBJ2-7; possible D gene TRBD1, 6 bases. V lost 7 bases and J lost 9, with 19 bases in between. The CDR3 has 13 residues. Germline loops: CDR1 MNHEY, CDR2 SVGAGI. In nucleotides, the CDR3 is TGTGCCAGCACCGAGGGGGACATTCGCCCGCAGTACTTC. Its translation: CASTEGDIRPQYF.

The rearrangement links TRBV30 to TRBJ1-3; TRBD1 agrees at 7 bases. The CDR3 covers 16 residues. V lost 1 base and J lost 0; bases outside the gene matches: 6. CDR1 GTSNPN and CDR2 SVGIG come from the germline V gene (reference sequence). The CDR3 spells CAWSDEGAYSGNTIYF. CDR3 nucleotide sequence: TGTGCCTGGAGTGATGAGGGGGCCTACTCTGGAAACACCATATATTTT. Using reference TRBV30 and TRBJ1-3 for the parts outside the CDR3, the full variable domain is SQTIHQWPATLVQPVGSPLSLECTVEGTSNPNLYWYRQAAGRGLQLLFYSVGIGQISSEVPQNLSASRPQDRQFILSSKKLLLSDSGFYLCAWSDEGAYSGNTIYFGEGSWLTVV.

The V and J genes are TRBV5-1 and TRBJ2-5; D possibly corresponds to TRBD2 (6 bases). Germline V gene lookup returns CDR1 SGHRS and CDR2 YFSETQ. V was shortened by 4 bases and J by 2 bases, with 12 bases between the two germline ends. The CDR3 spans 14 residues. This CDR3 is CASSASGLQETQYF. The DNA of the CDR3 is TGCGCCAGCAGCGCCTCGGGACTTCAAGAGACCCAGTACTTC.

V usage is TRBV27 and J usage is TRBJ2-7, with D unresolved. Germline CDR1 MNHEY, CDR2 SMNVEV (reference sequence). This CDR3 region has 13 residues. Trimming removed 6 bases at V and 4 bases at J, with 13 bases between. The DNA for the CDR3 is TGTGCCAGCAGGTGGCTAGACTCTTACGAGCAGTACTTC. Protein: CASRWLDSYEQYF.

The chain uses TRBV7-8 and TRBJ2-1, with 7 bases lining up with TRBD2. V was clipped by 3 bases and J by 3 bases; unmatched bases: 5. The germline V gene encodes CDR1 SGHVS and CDR2 FQNEAQ. The CDR3 extends over 15 amino acids. The CDR3 DNA is TGTGCCAGCAGCTTCGGGGGGAGGGACTACAATGAGCAGTTCTTC. Amino acid sequence: CASSFGGRDYNEQFF.

The rearrangement uses TRBV20-1 and TRBJ1-2, with no clear D. In germline, CDR1 is DFQATT, CDR2 SNEGSKA (reference sequence). This CDR3 is 10 amino acids long. The germline V and J ends were trimmed by 3 bases and 7 bases, with 6 bases remaining between them. CDR3 protein: CSASGPGYTF. CDR3 in DNA: TGCAGTGCTAGTGGCCCTGGCTACACCTTC.

V usage is TRBV19 and J usage is TRBJ2-3; 9 bases fit TRBD1. The J segment lost 2 bases and the V segment lost 5 bases, leaving 8 bases of the junction unmatched. Per germline, CDR1 LNHDA and CDR2 SQIVND (reference sequence). The CDR3 length is 16 residues. The chain's CDR3 is CASSQRDRVTTDTQYF. CDR3 in DNA: TGTGCCAGTAGTCAAAGGGACAGGGTCACCACAGATACGCAGTATTTT.

The rearrangement joins TRBV5-1 to TRBJ1-6; perhaps TRBD1 as D (6 bases). This CDR3 has 17 amino acids. CDR1 SGHRS and CDR2 YFSETQ come from the germline V gene. Trimming removed 1 base at V and 0 bases at J, with 11 bases between. This chain's CDR3 is CASSLIPTGSYNSPLHF. In DNA, the CDR3 is TGCGCCAGCAGCTTGATTCCGACAGGCTCCTATAATTCACCCCTCCACTTT.

This clone was seen just once. This rearrangement joins TRBV19 to TRBJ2-7; 12 nucleotides align to TRBD2. V trimming: 3 bases; J trimming: 5 bases; junction bases outside the gene matches: 8. The CDR3 covers 16 residues. CDR1 is LNHDA, CDR2 SQIVND, per germline (reference sequence). The CDR3: CASSMGVLAGGHEQYF. In nucleotides, the CDR3 is TGTGCCAGTAGTATGGGGGTACTAGCGGGAGGCCACGAGCAGTACTTC.

This chain connects TRBV29-1 to TRBJ2-3; no definite D call. V lost 1 base and J lost 2, with 7 bases in between. Germline CDR1 reads SQVTM; CDR2 reads ANQGSEA. The CDR3 has 13 residues. The CDR3 is CSVEGQATDTQYF. The CDR3 nucleotides read TGCAGCGTTGAAGGGCAGGCCACAGATACGCAGTATTTT.

V gene TRBV7-3 combines with J gene TRBJ2-1, with D possibly TRBD1 on 8 matching bases. CDR1 SGHTA and CDR2 FQGTGA come from the germline V gene. Trimming removed 3 bases from V and 10 bases from J, with 13 bases in between. This CDR3 contains 13 residues. This CDR3 is CASSFRGREEQFF. In DNA form, the CDR3 reads TGTGCCAGCAGCTTCAGGGGGCGGGAGGAGCAGTTCTTC.

The chain joins TRBV13 to TRBJ2-3; tentatively, D is TRBD2 (5 bases). Per the germline V gene, CDR1 is PRHDT and CDR2 is FYEKMQ (reference sequence). The CDR3 is 14 amino acids. Trimming shortened V by 5 bases and J by 3 bases, and 12 bases separated the two germline ends. CDR3 region: CASSPEAPTDTQYF. Here the CDR3 DNA reads TGTGCCAGCAGCCCGGAGGCCCCGACAGATACGCAGTATTTT.

The chain uses TRBV9 and TRBJ2-5; TRBD2 matches 14 bases. The CDR3 loop spans 20 amino acids. The trim removed 2 bases at V and 4 bases at J, leaving 16 bases unmatched. The germline CDR1 and CDR2 sequences are SGDLS and YYNGEE. The CDR3 DNA follows: TGTGCCAGCAGCGTCGGGGGGGCTGGACTAGCGGGAGGCCTCAGAGAGACCCAGTACTTC. Translating it yields CASSVGGAGLAGGLRETQYF.

This chain joins TRBV7-9 and TRBJ1-1; D may be TRBD1 (6 bases). The CDR3 sequence is 14 residues long. Deletions cut 4 bases from V and 1 base from J, with 10 bases between. Germline assignment: CDR1 SEHNR and CDR2 FQNEAQ (reference sequence). CDR3 protein: CASSYGQTNTEAFF. The DNA for the CDR3 is TGTGCCAGCAGCTACGGACAGACGAACACTGAAGCTTTCTTT. Filled out from reference TRBV7-9 and TRBJ1-1, the complete variable domain reads DTGVSQNPRHKITKRGQNVTFRCDPISEHNRLYWYRQTLGQGPEFLTYFQNEAQLEKSRLLSDRFSAERPKGSFSTLEIQRTEQGDSAMYLCASSYGQTNTEAFFGQGTRLTVV.

This clone was recorded once. The chain employs TRBV7-9 and TRBJ2-3; 7 nucleotides match TRBD1. With V trimmed by 5 bases and J by 3 bases, 5 bases remained unmatched. Germline lookup yields CDR1 SEHNR and CDR2 FQNEAQ (reference sequence). The CDR3 extends over 14 amino acids. The CDR3, as DNA: TGTGCCAGCAGCCTTGACAGGGAAACAGATACGCAGTATTTT. This translates into CASSLDRETDTQYF.

This clone was detected once. The chain combines TRBV15 with TRBJ1-5, with D possibly being TRBD1 (6 bases). The germline gives CDR1 LNHNV, CDR2 YYDKDF (reference sequence). The V end was cut by 0 bases, the J end by 0 bases, with 9 bases between. The CDR3 is 16 residues long. CDR3 DNA: TGTGCCACCAGCAGAGAGGCAGGGGATAGCAATCAGCCCCAGCATTTT. The encoded protein is CATSREAGDSNQPQHF.

The genes are TRBV30 and TRBJ1-5, with 7 bases matching TRBD1. The CDR3 spans 14 residues. Germline V lookup: CDR1 GTSNPN, CDR2 SVGIG (reference sequence). V lost 3 bases, J lost 7 bases, and 9 bases stayed unmatched. This chain's CDR3 is CAWRPDRDEQPQHF. The CDR3, as DNA: TGTGCCTGGAGACCCGACAGGGATGAACAGCCCCAGCATTTT.

This rearrangement joins TRBV9 to TRBJ2-5, with TRBD2 matching over 7 bases. V trimming: 4 bases; J trimming: 3 bases; junction bases outside the gene matches: 12. Germline-derived CDR1 and CDR2 are SGDLS and YYNGEE. This CDR3 has 16 amino acids. The CDR3 region has the DNA TGTGCCAGCAGCCCCCGAGCGGGAAGGGGCGAAGAGACCCAGTACTTC. Amino acid sequence: CASSPRAGRGEETQYF.

This clone was seen more than once but under ten times. The chain has TRBV2 and TRBJ2-7; a possible D gene is TRBD1 (5 bases). Germline loops: CDR1 SNHLY, CDR2 FYNNEI. The CDR3 has 14 amino acids. V was cut by 4 bases and J by 3 bases, with 13 bases left in between. CDR3 sequence (DNA): TGTGCCAGCAGTGTCAGGGCTACCCTCTACGAGCAGTACTTC. It is translated as CASSVRATLYEQYF.

The J gene is TRBJ2-5, the V gene TRBV6-5, with TRBD1 matching 7 bases. The J segment lost 2 bases and the V segment lost 2 bases, leaving 8 bases of the junction unmatched. CDR1 and CDR2 from the germline V gene are MNHEY and SVGAGI. The CDR3 covers 16 residues. The CDR3 region has the DNA TGTGCCAGCAGTTACAGAAGACAGGGTTGGCAAGAGACCCAGTACTTC. Protein sequence: CASSYRRQGWQETQYF.

V gene TRBV18 combines with J gene TRBJ2-7, with TRBD2 as a possible D gene (5 bases). Looked up from germline, CDR1 is KGHSH and CDR2 is LQKENI. The V gene lost 2 bases and the J gene lost 5 bases, with 10 bases spanning the gap. The CDR3 covers 13 residues. This CDR3 is CASSPLRGHEQYF. DNA of the CDR3: TGTGCCAGCTCACCATTGAGAGGGCACGAGCAGTACTTC.

V and J are TRBV5-8 and TRBJ2-7; 13 nucleotides match TRBD2. The V and J ends lost 3 bases and 1 base, in that order; junction bases with no gene match: 7. This CDR3 has 17 residues. CDR1 and CDR2 from the germline V gene are SGHTS and YDEGEE. CDR3 nucleotide sequence: TGTGCCAGCAGCTACGGGACTAGCGGGGTTACATCCTACGAGCAGTACTTC. It yields the protein CASSYGTSGVTSYEQYF.

The chain employs TRBV5-6 and TRBJ2-5, with 9 bases identical to TRBD1. Germline CDR1 SGHDT, CDR2 YYEEEE. There are 16 residues in the CDR3. V trimming: 2 bases; J trimming: 2 bases; junction bases outside the gene matches: 7. For the CDR3, the DNA is TGTGCCAGCAGCTTAGTTACAGGGGGCCCGCAAGAGACCCAGTACTTC. This encodes CASSLVTGGPQETQYF.

This clone was seen only once. V gene TRBV5-1 combines with J gene TRBJ2-7, with a tentative D call TRBD2 (5 bases). The germline V and J ends were trimmed by 1 base and 1 base, with 6 bases remaining between them. The germline V gene has CDR1 SGHRS and CDR2 YFSETQ. The CDR3 length is 13 residues. The CDR3, as DNA: TGCGCCAGCAGCTTGACGGGGTCCTACGAGCAGTACTTC. The encoded protein is CASSLTGSYEQYF.